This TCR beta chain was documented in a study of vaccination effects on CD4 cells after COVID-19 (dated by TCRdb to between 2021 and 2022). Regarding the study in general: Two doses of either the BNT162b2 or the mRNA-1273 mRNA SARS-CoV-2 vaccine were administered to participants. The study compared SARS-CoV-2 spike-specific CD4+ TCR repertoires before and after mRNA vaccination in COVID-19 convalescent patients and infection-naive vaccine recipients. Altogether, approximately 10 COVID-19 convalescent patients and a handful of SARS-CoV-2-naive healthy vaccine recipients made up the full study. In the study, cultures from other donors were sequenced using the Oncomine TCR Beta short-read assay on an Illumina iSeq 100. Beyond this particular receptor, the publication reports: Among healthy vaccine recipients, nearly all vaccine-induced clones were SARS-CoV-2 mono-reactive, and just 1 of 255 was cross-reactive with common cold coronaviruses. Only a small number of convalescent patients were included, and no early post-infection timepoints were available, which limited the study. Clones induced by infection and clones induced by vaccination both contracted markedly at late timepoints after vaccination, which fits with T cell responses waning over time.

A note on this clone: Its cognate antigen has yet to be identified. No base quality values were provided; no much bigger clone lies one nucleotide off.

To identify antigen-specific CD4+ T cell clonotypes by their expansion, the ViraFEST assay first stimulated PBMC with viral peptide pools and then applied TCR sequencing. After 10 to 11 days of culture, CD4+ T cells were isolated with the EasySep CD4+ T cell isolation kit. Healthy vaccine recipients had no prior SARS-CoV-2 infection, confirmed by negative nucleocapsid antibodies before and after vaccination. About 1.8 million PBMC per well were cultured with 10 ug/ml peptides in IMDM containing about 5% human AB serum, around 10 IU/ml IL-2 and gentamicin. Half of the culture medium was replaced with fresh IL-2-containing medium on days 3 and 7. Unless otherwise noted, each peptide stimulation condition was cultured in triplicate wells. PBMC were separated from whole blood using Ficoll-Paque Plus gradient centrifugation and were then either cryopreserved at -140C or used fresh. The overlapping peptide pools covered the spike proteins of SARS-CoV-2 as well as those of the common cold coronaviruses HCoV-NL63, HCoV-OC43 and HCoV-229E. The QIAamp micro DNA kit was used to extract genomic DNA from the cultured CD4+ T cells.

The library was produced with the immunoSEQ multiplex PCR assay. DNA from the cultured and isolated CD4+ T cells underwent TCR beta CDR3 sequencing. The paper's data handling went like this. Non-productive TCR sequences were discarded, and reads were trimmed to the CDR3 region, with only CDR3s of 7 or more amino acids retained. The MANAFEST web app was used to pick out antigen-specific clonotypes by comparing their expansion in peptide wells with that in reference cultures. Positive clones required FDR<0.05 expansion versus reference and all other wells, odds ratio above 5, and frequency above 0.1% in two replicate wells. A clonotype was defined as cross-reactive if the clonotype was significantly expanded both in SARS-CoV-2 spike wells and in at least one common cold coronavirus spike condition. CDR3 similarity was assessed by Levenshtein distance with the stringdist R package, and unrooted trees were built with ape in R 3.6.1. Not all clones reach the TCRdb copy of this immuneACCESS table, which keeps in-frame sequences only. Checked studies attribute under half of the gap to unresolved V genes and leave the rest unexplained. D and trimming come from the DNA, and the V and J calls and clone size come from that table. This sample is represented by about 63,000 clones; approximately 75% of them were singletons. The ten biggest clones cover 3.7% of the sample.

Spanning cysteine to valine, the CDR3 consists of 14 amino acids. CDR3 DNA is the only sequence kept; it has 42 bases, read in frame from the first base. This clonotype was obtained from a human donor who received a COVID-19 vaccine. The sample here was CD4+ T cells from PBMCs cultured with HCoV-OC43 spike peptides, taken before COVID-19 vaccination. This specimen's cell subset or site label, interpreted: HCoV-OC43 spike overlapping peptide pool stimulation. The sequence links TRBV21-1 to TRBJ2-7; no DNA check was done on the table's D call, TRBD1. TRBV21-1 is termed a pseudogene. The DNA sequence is TGTGCCAGCACCAAGAGGGACAGCTACTACGAGCAGTACGTC. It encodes CASTKRDSYYEQYV.